The present entry profiles one TCR beta chain with its context. The source of the sample is a study of blood T cell repertoires in COVID-19. Turning to the study itself: Acute-phase and convalescent COVID-19 samples originated in the United States, Italy and Spain. T cells, B-cell-depleted T cells, or PBMCs supplied cDNA or gDNA.

Per the original methods: It was from reference gene primer amplification that nucleated cell counts were estimated. Clones were read by immunoSEQ multiplex PCR, and TCRdb kept only the in-frame ones, dropping some. V and J calls and clone size are copied from that table; D and trimming were computed from the DNA. The data show 90,000 or so clones, nearly 90% seen once. Germline V lookup: CDR1 SEHNR, CDR2 FQNEAQ (reference sequence). V was clipped by 3 bases and J by 7 bases; unmatched bases: 15. The CDR3 is 19 residues long. The material sequenced was peripheral blood. This sequence originates from an elderly woman with active COVID-19. The chain links TRBV7-9 to TRBJ2-1; 13 bases line up with TRBD2. CDR3 sequence reads: CASSLTGFRTSGRINEQFF. CDR3 DNA sequence: TGTGCCAGCAGCTTGACAGGATTCAGGACTAGCGGGAGAATTAATGAGCAGTTCTTC.